Sequencing of this T cell receptor (beta chain) was carried out in a study of T-cell memory formation after mild COVID-19. Study-level findings and limits: Later expanders leaned CD4+, whereas clones that contracted between day 15 and 85 were balanced CD4/CD8. Pre-infection memory showed some responding clones, and this suggested that cross-reactive memory joined.

In TCRdb, the 5' RACE reads were re-called with MiXCR into one record per CDR3 protein. The sample lists 350,000 to 400,000 distinct CDR3 sequences, roughly 20% occurring once. The CDR3 runs 16 residues. Per germline, CDR1 SGHRS and CDR2 YFSETQ. After removal of 4 bases from V and 0 bases from J, the junction contained 7 bases not matched to a gene. There are a few counts of this clonotype. Its matching antigen is unknown. The sequenced material came from PBMCs or a T cell subset sorted from them (not recorded which). This TCR derives from an adult woman who had mild COVID-19 (a few samples of this study predate the infection). Cell type and time point are not known. V usage is TRBV5-1 and J usage is TRBJ2-3; TRBD1 matches 8 bases. The CDR3 is CASSGGTGGSTDTQYF. In DNA form, the CDR3 reads TGCGCCAGCAGCGGAGGGACAGGCGGCAGCACAGATACGCAGTATTTT.